This TCR beta chain stems from a study of control samples from healthy donors and cancer patients. The V end lost 3 bases, the J end lost 0 bases, and 12 bases lay between the germline ends. Germline loops: CDR1 KGHSH, CDR2 LQKENI. This CDR3 spans 16 amino acids. Assay used: immunoSEQ multiplex PCR; TCRdb lists only in-frame clones, some missing. Among 260,000 or so clones listed, over 70% were seen once. Sequences were obtained from PBMCs. The chain links TRBV18 to TRBJ1-3; D remains unclear. The TCR sequence derives from a woman aged 60-70 years with lung cancer. The CDR3 reads CASSPAQPDSGNTIYF. The DNA for the CDR3 is TGTGCCAGCTCACCTGCACAGCCCGACTCTGGAAACACCATATATTTT.